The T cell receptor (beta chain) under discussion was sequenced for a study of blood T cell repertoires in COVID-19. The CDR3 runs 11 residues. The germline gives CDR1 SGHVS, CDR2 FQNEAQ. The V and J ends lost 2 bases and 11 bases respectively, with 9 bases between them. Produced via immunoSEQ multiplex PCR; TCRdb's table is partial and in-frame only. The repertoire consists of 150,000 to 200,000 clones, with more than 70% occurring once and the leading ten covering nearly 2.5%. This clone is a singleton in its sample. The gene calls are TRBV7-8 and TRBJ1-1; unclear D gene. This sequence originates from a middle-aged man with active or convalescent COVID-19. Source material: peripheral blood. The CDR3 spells CASSLRRNAFF. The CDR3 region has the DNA TGTGCCAGCAGCTTACGGAGGAATGCTTTCTTT.